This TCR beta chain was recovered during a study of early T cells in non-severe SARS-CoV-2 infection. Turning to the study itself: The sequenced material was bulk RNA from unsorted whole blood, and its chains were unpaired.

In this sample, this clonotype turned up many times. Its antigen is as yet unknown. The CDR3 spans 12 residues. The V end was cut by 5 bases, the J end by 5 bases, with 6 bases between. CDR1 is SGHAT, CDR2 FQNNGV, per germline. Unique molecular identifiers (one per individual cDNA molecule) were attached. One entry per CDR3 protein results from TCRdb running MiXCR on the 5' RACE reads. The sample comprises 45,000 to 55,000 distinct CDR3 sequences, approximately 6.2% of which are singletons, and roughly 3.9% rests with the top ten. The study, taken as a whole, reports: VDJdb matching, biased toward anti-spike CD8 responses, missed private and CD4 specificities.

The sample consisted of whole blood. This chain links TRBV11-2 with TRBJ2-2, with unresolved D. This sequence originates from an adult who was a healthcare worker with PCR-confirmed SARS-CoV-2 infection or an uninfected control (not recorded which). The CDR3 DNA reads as TGTGCCAGCAGCCCCGGGACCGGGGAGCTGTTTTTT. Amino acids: CASSPGTGELFF.